This TCR beta chain stems from a study of cytomegalovirus exposure and HLA in healthy donors. 13 Jbeta primers and 60 Vbeta primers were used for the PCR. TCRdb keeps only in-frame clones here, not all; method: immunoSEQ multiplex PCR. The table has about 160,000 clones, 65% to 85% seen once. The table lists this clone with a count of one. This CDR3 comprises 13 residues. V shed 5 bases and J shed 0 bases, with 7 bases lying between them. The germline V gene encodes CDR1 SGHRS and CDR2 YFSETQ. Sample: PBMCs. The gene calls are TRBV5-1 and TRBJ2-3; D gene ambiguous. This receptor was taken from a woman in her 50s in good health and CMV-seropositive. This CDR3 is CASRLSSTDTQYF. CDR3 sequence (DNA): TGCGCCAGCAGACTCTCTAGCACAGATACGCAGTATTTT.